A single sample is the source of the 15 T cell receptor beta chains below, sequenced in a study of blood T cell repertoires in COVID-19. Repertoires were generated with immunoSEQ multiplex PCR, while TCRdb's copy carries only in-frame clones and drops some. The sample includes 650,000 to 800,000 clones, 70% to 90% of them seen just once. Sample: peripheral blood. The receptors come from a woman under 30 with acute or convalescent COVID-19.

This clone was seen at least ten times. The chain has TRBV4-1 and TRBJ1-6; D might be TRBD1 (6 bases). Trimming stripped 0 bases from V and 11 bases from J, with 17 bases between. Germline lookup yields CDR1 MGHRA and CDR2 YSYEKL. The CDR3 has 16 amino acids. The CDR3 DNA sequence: TGCGCCAGCAGCCAAGAGATAGGGGGTGATTGGGCACCCCTCCACTTT. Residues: CASSQEIGGDWAPLHF.

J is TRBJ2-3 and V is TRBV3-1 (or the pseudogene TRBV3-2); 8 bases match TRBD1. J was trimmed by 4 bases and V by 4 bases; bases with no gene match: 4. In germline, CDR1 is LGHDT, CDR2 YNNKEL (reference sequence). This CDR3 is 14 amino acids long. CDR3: CASSLTGVPDTQYF. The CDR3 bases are TGTGCCAGCAGCCTGACAGGGGTTCCAGATACGCAGTATTTT.

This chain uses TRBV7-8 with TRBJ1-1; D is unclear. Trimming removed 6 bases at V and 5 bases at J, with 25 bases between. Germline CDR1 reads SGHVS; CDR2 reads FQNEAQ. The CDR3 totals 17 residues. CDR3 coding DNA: TGTGCCAGCAGACCAATCCAGGACGCATCCACGGGGACTGAAGCTTTCTTT. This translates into CASRPIQDASTGTEAFF.

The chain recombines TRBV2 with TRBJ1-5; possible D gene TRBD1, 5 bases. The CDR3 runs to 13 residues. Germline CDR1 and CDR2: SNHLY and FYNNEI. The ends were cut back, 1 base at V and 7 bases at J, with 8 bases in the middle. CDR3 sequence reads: CASSEGGWQPQHF. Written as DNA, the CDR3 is TGTGCCAGCAGTGAAGGGGGCTGGCAGCCCCAGCATTTT.

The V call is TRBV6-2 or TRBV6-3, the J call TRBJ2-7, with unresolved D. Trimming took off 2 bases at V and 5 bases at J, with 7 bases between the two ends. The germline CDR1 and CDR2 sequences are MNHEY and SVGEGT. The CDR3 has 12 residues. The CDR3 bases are TGTGCCAGCAGTTACACACAGCACGAGCAGTACTTC. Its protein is CASSYTQHEQYF.

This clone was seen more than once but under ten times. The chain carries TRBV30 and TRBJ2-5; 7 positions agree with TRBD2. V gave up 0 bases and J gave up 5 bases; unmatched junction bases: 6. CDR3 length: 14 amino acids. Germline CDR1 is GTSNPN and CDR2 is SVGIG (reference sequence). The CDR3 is CAWSVKLGGETQYF. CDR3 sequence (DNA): TGTGCCTGGAGTGTGAAGCTCGGGGGGGAGACCCAGTACTTC.

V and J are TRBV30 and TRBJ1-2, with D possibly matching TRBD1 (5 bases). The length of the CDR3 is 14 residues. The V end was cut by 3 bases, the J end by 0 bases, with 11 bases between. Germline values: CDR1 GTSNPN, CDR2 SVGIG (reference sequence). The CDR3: CAWSQGWPNYGYTF. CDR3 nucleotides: TGTGCCTGGAGCCAGGGATGGCCTAACTATGGCTACACCTTC.

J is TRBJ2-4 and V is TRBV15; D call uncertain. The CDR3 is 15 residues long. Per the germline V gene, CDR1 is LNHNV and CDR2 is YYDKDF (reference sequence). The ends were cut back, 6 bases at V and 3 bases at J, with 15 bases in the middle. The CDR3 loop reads CATRSPGAGKNIQYF. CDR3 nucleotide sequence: TGTGCCACCAGGTCCCCCGGTGCTGGCAAAAACATTCAGTACTTC.

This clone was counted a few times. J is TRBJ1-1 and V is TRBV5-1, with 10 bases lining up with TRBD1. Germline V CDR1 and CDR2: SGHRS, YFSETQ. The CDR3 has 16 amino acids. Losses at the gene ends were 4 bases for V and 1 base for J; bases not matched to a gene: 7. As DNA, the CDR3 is TGCGCCAGCAGCCCTGGGACAGGGGCGAGGAACACTGAAGCTTTCTTT. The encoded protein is CASSPGTGARNTEAFF.

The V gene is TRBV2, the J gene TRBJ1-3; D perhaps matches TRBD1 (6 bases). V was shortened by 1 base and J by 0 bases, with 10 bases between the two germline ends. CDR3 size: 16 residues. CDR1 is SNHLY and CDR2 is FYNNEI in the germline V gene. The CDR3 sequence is CASSEDAGDSGNTIYF. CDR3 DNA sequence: TGTGCCAGCAGTGAAGACGCAGGGGACTCTGGAAACACCATATATTTT.

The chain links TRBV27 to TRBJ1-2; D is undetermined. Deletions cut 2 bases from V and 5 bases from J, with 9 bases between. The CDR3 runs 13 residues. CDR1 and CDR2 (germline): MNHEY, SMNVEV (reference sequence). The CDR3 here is CASSLGQTYGYTF. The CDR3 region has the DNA TGTGCCAGCAGTTTAGGGCAAACATATGGCTACACCTTC.

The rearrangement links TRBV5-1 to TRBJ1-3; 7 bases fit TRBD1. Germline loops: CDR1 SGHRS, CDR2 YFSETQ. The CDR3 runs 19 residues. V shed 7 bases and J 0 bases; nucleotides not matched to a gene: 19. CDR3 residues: CASPQDRAPRVNSGNTIYF. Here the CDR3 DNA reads TGCGCCAGCCCTCAAGACAGGGCCCCCCGGGTGAACTCTGGAAACACCATATATTTT.

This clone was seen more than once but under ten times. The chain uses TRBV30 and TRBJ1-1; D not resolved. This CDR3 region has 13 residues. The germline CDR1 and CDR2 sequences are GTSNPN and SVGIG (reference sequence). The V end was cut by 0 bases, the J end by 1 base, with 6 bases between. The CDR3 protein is CAWSVSWNTEAFF. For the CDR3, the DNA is TGTGCCTGGAGTGTATCATGGAACACTGAAGCTTTCTTT.

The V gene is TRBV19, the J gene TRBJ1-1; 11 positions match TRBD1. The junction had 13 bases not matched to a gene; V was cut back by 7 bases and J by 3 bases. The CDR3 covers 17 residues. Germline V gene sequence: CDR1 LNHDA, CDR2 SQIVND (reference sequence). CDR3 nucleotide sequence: TGTGCCAGTAATCCCCGGACAGGGGGCGAGCGTGACACTGAAGCTTTCTTT. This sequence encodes CASNPRTGGERDTEAFF. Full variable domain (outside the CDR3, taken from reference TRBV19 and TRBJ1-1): DGGITQSPKYLFRKEGQNVTLSCEQNLNHDAMYWYRQDPGQGLRLIYYSQIVNDFQKGDIAEGYSVSREKKESFPLTVTSAQKNPTAFYLCASNPRTGGERDTEAFFGQGTRLTVV.

CDR3 sequence reads: CASSSGPLRNTIYF. CDR3 DNA: TGTGCCAGCAGCTCAGGCCCACTTCGAAACACCATATATTTT. The chain is built from TRBV7-8 and TRBJ1-3; D is ambiguous. Trimming took 4 bases from V and 5 from J, leaving 12 bases between them. Per the germline V gene, CDR1 is SGHVS and CDR2 is FQNEAQ. The CDR3 is made up of 14 amino acids.